The 26 T cell receptor beta chains presented below share a single source sample, sequenced in a study of CDR3 diversity in severe acne (dated by TCRdb to about 2019). Library preparation used PCR. Sequencing was performed on an Illumina HiSeq 2000. TCRdb handled the public reads itself, with Q25 trimming in fastp and clone calling in MiXCR, and kept productive beta chains. Records with the same CDR3 protein are collapsed into one entry carrying the most frequent genes and DNA. In all, the sample holds more than 85,000 distinct CDR3 sequences, and around 47% of those were seen once. Of the sample, more than 9% falls within the top ten clones. Material: blood. These receptors were obtained from a male donor with severe acne vulgaris.

Of note for this clonotype: An end of the junction differs from the germline gene, which may be a read error. This rearrangement joins TRBV25-1 to TRBJ2-5, with TRBD1 as a possible D gene (6 bases). From germline, CDR1 is MGHDK and CDR2 SYGVNS. This CDR3 comprises 15 residues. In DNA form, the CDR3 reads TGTGCCAGCAGCTTAGGGGGTCAGCTACAAGAGACTCAGTACTTC. This gives the protein CASSLGGQLQETQYF.

A single count supports this clonotype. This rearrangement joins TRBV10-2 to TRBJ1-2; D gene unclear. The V gene's germline CDR1 is WSHSY and CDR2 SAAADI. The CDR3 totals 14 residues. Trimming pared 0 bases from V and 4 bases from J, leaving 9 bases between. The CDR3 protein is CASSESNSGYGYTF. CDR3 coding DNA: TGCGCCAGCAGTGAGTCGAATAGTGGCTATGGCTACACCTTC.

The chain employs TRBV20-1 and TRBJ2-7; 12 nucleotides agree with TRBD2. The closer fit of TRBJ2-5 to the DNA end suggests the J call may be wrong. The germline gives CDR1 DFQATT, CDR2 SNEGSKA (reference sequence). The CDR3 loop spans 15 amino acids. CDR3 residues: CSASWGLAGQETQYF. CDR3 DNA: TGCAGTGCTAGTTGGGGACTAGCGGGCCAAGAGACCCAGTACTTC.

The chain uses TRBV24-1 and TRBJ2-2, with TRBD1 identical over 8 bases. The CDR3 sequence is 14 residues long. Germline CDR1 KGHDR, CDR2 SFDVKD. V was pared by 8 bases and J by 1 base, with 2 bases of the junction left unmatched. The CDR3 DNA follows: TGTGCCACCAACGGACAGGGGAACACCGGGGAGCTGTTTTTT. Encoded protein: CATNGQGNTGELFF.

This clonotype has a handful of counts. The genes are TRBV12-5 and TRBJ1-1; D gene ambiguous. Trimming took off 5 bases at V and 6 bases at J, with 13 bases between the two ends. The CDR3 runs to 13 residues. The germline V gene has CDR1 LGHNT and CDR2 FRNRAP. The DNA of the CDR3 is TGTGCTAGTGGTGGAACCGGATCAGCTGAAGCTTTCTTT. It is translated as CASGGTGSAEAFF.

With respect to this clonotype: This is likely a read error, given that the CDR3 carries no conserved phenylalanine or tryptophan at its end. The rearrangement joins TRBV19 to TRBJ1-4; 8 nucleotides agree with TRBD1. V lost 3 bases and J lost 4; bases outside the gene matches: 1. CDR1 and CDR2 from the germline V gene are LNHDA and SQIVND (reference sequence). The CDR3 length is 14 residues. CDR3: CASSMGQVNEKLFL. In DNA, the CDR3 is TGTGCCAGTAGTATGGGACAGGTTAATGAAAAACTGTTTCTT.

The rearrangement joins TRBV6-5 to TRBJ2-7; the match to TRBD2 covers 7 bases. The V gene's germline CDR1 is MNHEY and CDR2 SVGAGI. The junction had 12 bases not matched to a gene; V was cut back by 2 bases and J by 5 bases. There are 16 residues in the CDR3. CDR3 protein: CASSYNPAGPTHEQYF. The DNA for the CDR3 is TGTGCCAGCAGTTACAATCCAGCGGGGCCCACCCACGAGCAGTACTTC.

For this clonotype: A read error is possible here, since a much larger clone lies one base away. This chain links TRBV14 with TRBJ1-6; D is possibly TRBD1 (6 bases). There are 14 residues in the CDR3. V gave up 4 bases and J gave up 14 bases, with 18 bases separating them. CDR1 SGHDN and CDR2 FVKESK come from the germline V gene. The CDR3 is CASSLVGDWDTLHF. CDR3 bases: TGTGCCAGCAGCCTAGTTGGGGATTGGGACACCCTCCACTTT. The variable domain in full, with the rest retrieved from reference TRBV14 and TRBJ1-6, is EAGVTQFPSHSVIEKGQTVTLRCDPISGHDNLYWYRRVMGKEIKFLLHFVKESKQDESGMPNNRFLAERTGGTYSTLKVQPAELEDSGVYFCASSLVGDWDTLHFGNGTRLTVT.

This clonotype was counted a few times. This chain joins TRBV6-5 and TRBJ2-7, with 13 nucleotides matching TRBD2. The V and J ends lost 5 bases and 3 bases, in that order; junction bases with no gene match: 16. There are 19 residues in the CDR3. CDR1 is MNHEY, CDR2 SVGAGI, per germline. The CDR3 sequence is CASSPRQGGGLAGNYEQYF. For the CDR3, the DNA is TGTGCCAGCAGTCCTCGACAGGGGGGGGGACTAGCGGGGAACTACGAGCAGTACTTC.

This clonotype was seen only once. The genes are TRBV29-1 and TRBJ2-7; 10 bases map to TRBD1. The J segment lost 3 bases and the V segment lost 6 bases, leaving 5 bases of the junction unmatched. CDR1 SQVTM and CDR2 ANQGSEA come from the germline V gene. This CDR3 is built from 13 residues. The CDR3 sequence is CSVRDRGFYEQYF. In nucleotides, the CDR3 is TGCAGCGTCAGGGACAGGGGATTCTACGAGCAGTACTTC.

At least ten counts were recorded for this clonotype. The rearrangement links TRBV25-1 to TRBJ1-2; D perhaps matches TRBD1 (5 bases). CDR3 length equals 14 residues. Germline lookup yields CDR1 MGHDK and CDR2 SYGVNS. Trimming took 3 bases from V and 11 from J, leaving 19 bases between them. DNA of the CDR3: TGTGCCAGCAGTGATCCGGGACGGACGGAATTTTACACCTTC. Its protein product is CASSDPGRTEFYTF.

This clonotype was recorded at least ten times. This chain uses TRBV5-6 with TRBJ2-2; 8 nucleotides line up with TRBD1. The CDR3 covers 16 residues. CDR1 and CDR2 (germline): SGHDT, YYEEEE. J was trimmed by 5 bases and V by 2 bases; bases with no gene match: 8. CDR3 residues: CASSFVGRGPTGELFF. The CDR3 coding sequence is TGTGCCAGCAGCTTCGTCGGCAGGGGGCCAACCGGGGAGCTGTTTTTT. Based on the CDR3 plus reference TRBV5-6 and TRBJ2-2, the full variable domain is DAGVTQSPTHLIKTRGQQVTLRCSPKSGHDTVSWYQQALGQGPQFIFQYYEEEERQRGNFPDRFSGHQFPNYSSELNVNALLLGDSALYLCASSFVGRGPTGELFFGEGSRLTVL.

This clonotype has just one count. A read error may produce the germline difference seen at one junction end. V gene TRBV10-3 combines with J gene TRBJ1-5; D is perhaps TRBD1 (5 bases). CDR1 and CDR2 from the germline V gene are ENHRY and SYGVKD. The CDR3 extends over 16 amino acids. Written as DNA, the CDR3 is TGTGCCAGCAGTTTAGGGTTGGGGGGTTATAATCAGCCCCAGCATTTT. Translating it yields CASSLGLGGYNQPQHF.

This clonotype has a count of ten or more. The chain recombines TRBV7-6 with TRBJ2-1, with D unresolved. V shed 0 bases and J shed 3 bases, with 12 bases lying between them. The CDR3 loop spans 16 amino acids. Looked up from germline, CDR1 is SGHVS and CDR2 is FNYEAQ. The CDR3 here is CASSLAPADSYNEQFF. The CDR3, as DNA: TGTGCCAGCAGCTTAGCGCCCGCGGATAGCTACAATGAGCAGTTCTTC. Looking up the rest from reference TRBV7-6 and TRBJ2-1 gives the full variable domain: GAGVSQSPRYKVTKRGQDVALRCDPISGHVSLYWYRQALGQGPEFLTYFNYEAQQDKSGLPNDRFSAERPEGSISTLTIQRTEQRDSAMYRCASSLAPADSYNEQFFGPGTRLTVL.

This clonotype came up many times. The rearrangement joins TRBV19 to TRBJ2-1; 13 bases agree with TRBD2. The CDR3 has 16 amino acids. Per germline, CDR1 LNHDA and CDR2 SQIVND (reference sequence). Unmatched junction bases numbered 7, after V lost 5 bases and J lost 6 bases. The CDR3: CASSFLTSGRTNEQFF. CDR3 bases: TGTGCCAGTAGTTTCCTGACTAGCGGGAGGACCAATGAGCAGTTCTTC. Filled out from reference TRBV19 and TRBJ2-1, the complete variable domain reads DGGITQSPKYLFRKEGQNVTLSCEQNLNHDAMYWYRQDPGQGLRLIYYSQIVNDFQKGDIAEGYSVSREKKESFPLTVTSAQKNPTAFYLCASSFLTSGRTNEQFFGPGTRLTVL.

J is TRBJ2-5 and V is TRBV6-5; tentative D call: TRBD2 (5 bases). The CDR3 extends over 13 amino acids. The V gene lost 5 bases and the J gene lost 1 base, with 8 bases spanning the gap. The germline V gene has CDR1 MNHEY and CDR2 SVGAGI. The CDR3 loop is CASSDGIQETQYF. CDR3 nucleotides: TGTGCCAGCAGTGACGGGATCCAAGAGACCCAGTACTTC.

V gene TRBV9 combines with J gene TRBJ2-5, with D tentatively TRBD1 (6 bases). Germline V gene lookup returns CDR1 SGDLS and CDR2 YYNGEE. The CDR3 loop spans 17 amino acids. Trimming cost V 5 bases and J 5 bases, with 25 bases left between them. CDR3 sequence: CASSQPTGWDPWETQYF. For the CDR3, the DNA is TGTGCCAGCAGTCAACCTACAGGGTGGGACCCTTGGGAGACCCAGTACTTC.

This clonotype came up once. The chain uses TRBV20-1 and TRBJ2-1; 15 nucleotides agree with TRBD2. CDR1 DFQATT and CDR2 SNEGSKA come from the germline V gene (reference sequence). The CDR3 has 13 residues. CDR3 sequence: CSRTSGRAYEQFF. The CDR3 bases are TGCAGCAGGACTAGCGGGAGGGCCTATGAGCAGTTCTTC.

The chain uses TRBV4-3 and TRBJ1-1, with D unresolved. CDR1 is LGHNA, CDR2 YSLEER, per germline. The CDR3 is made up of 14 amino acids. The ends were cut back, 0 bases at V and 5 bases at J, with 10 bases in the middle. As DNA, the CDR3 is TGCGCCAGCAGCCAAGAAGAGGGCTGGACTGAAGCTTTCTTT. It yields the protein CASSQEEGWTEAFF.

This rearrangement joins TRBV4-1 to TRBJ2-7, with 9 bases fitting TRBD1. From germline, CDR1 is MGHRA and CDR2 YSYEKL. This CDR3 has 16 residues. This chain's CDR3 is CASSQEEGQGSHEQYV. The CDR3 DNA reads TGTGCCAGCAGCCAAGAAGAGGGACAGGGTTCCCACGAGCAGTACGTC.

The chain joins TRBV7-9 to TRBJ2-2; 10 nucleotides agree with TRBD2. V lost 5 bases and J lost 6; bases outside the gene matches: 9. CDR3 length: 16 amino acids. CDR1 and CDR2 (germline): SEHNR, FQNEAQ (reference sequence). The CDR3 sequence: CASSPPTSGDAGELFF. The CDR3 DNA reads TGTGCCAGCAGCCCCCCAACTAGCGGGGACGCCGGGGAGCTGTTTTTT.

The V and J genes are TRBV24-1 and TRBJ2-3; TRBD1 matches 8 bases. The junction had 2 bases not matched to a gene; V was cut back by 1 base and J by 6 bases. The CDR3 runs to 14 residues. Germline V gene sequence: CDR1 KGHDR, CDR2 SFDVKD. CDR3 residues: CATSDFDRGDTQYF. The CDR3 DNA sequence: TGTGCCACCAGTGATTTTGACAGGGGTGATACGCAGTATTTT.

The rearrangement links TRBV10-3 to TRBJ1-5, with 7 bases fitting TRBD1. Germline V gene lookup returns CDR1 ENHRY and CDR2 SYGVKD. J gave up 0 bases and V 10 bases, and 9 bases lay outside the gene matches. The length of the CDR3 is 15 residues. The CDR3 DNA reads TGTGCCAGTCGACTGACAGGGAATAGCAATCAGCCCCAGCATTTT. The encoded protein is CASRLTGNSNQPQHF.

V usage is TRBV12-3 or TRBV12-4 and J usage is TRBJ2-3, with D unclear. V lost 8 bases to trimming and J lost 0 bases, with 15 bases between them. The CDR3 covers 15 residues. The CDR3 sequence is CASGPGAHSTDTQYF. CDR3 nucleotides: TGTGCCAGCGGGCCCGGAGCCCATAGCACAGATACGCAGTATTTT.

This chain uses TRBV7-9 with TRBJ2-5; 9 bases map to TRBD2. This CDR3 comprises 14 residues. The V segment lost 1 base and the J segment 5 bases; nucleotides outside the gene matches: 2. CDR1 is SEHNR, CDR2 FQNEAQ, per germline (reference sequence). The CDR3 nucleotides are TGTGCCAGCAGCTTAGTTAGCGGGAGTGAGACCCAGTACTTC. Translating it yields CASSLVSGSETQYF.

This clonotype was found many times. This chain links TRBV5-1 with TRBJ2-5; D possibly matches TRBD1 or TRBD2 (6 bases each). V was pared by 2 bases and J by 6 bases, with 20 bases between. The CDR3 is made up of 16 amino acids. CDR1 is SGHRS, CDR2 YFSETQ, per germline. CDR3 sequence reads: CASSFPGGRGQKTQYF. The CDR3 DNA sequence: TGCGCCAGCAGCTTCCCCGGGGGCAGGGGCCAGAAGACCCAGTACTTC.